This T cell receptor (beta chain) derives from a study of cytotoxic CD8 clonotypes in ibrutinib-treated CLL. Turning to the study itself: It was after a median about 12 months of treatment, range 6 to 36, that response samples were taken.

Clones were sequenced by immunoSEQ multiplex PCR, and TCRdb holds only the in-frame ones, with some missing. The sample has about 25,000 clones, 69% seen once. There are a few counts of this clone. This receptor was identified in a human donor with chronic lymphocytic leukemia. This sample comprised PBMCs, obtained at disease progression, from a patient treated with ibrutinib.

This chain's CDR3 is CASTFGQGATGELFF. DNA of the CDR3: TGTGCCAGCACTTTCGGACAGGGGGCAACCGGGGAGCTGTTTTTT. This chain joins TRBV6-1 and TRBJ2-2, with 11 positions matching TRBD1. Germline V gene lookup returns CDR1 MNHNS and CDR2 SASEGT. This CDR3 comprises 15 residues. V was clipped by 7 bases and J by 5 bases; unmatched bases: 6.